This T cell receptor (beta chain) was identified during a study of control samples from healthy donors and cancer patients. Germline V lookup: CDR1 DFQATT, CDR2 SNEGSKA (reference sequence). The CDR3 contains 11 residues. The ends were cut back, 3 bases at V and 8 bases at J, with 10 bases in the middle. Clones were read by immunoSEQ multiplex PCR, and TCRdb kept only the in-frame ones, dropping some. The sample has approximately 180,000 clones, about 90% seen once. This chain connects TRBV20-1 to TRBJ1-1; D might be TRBD1 (6 bases). This clonotype originated in a woman in her thirties or forties in good health. Sequenced material: blood. The CDR3 region is CSARQGLEAFF. CDR3 nucleotides: TGCAGTGCTAGGCAGGGGCTAGAAGCTTTCTTT.